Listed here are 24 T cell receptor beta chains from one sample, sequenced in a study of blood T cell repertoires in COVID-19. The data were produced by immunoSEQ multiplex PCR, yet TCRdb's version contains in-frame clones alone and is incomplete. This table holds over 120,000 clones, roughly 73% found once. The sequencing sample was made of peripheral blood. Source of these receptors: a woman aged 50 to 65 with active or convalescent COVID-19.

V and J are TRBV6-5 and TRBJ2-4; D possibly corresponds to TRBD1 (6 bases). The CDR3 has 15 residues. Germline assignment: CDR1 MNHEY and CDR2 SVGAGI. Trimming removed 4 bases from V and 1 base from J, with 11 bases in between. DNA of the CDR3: TGTGCCAGCAGTTCCAGGGGATATGCCAAAAACATTCAGTACTTC. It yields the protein CASSSRGYAKNIQYF.

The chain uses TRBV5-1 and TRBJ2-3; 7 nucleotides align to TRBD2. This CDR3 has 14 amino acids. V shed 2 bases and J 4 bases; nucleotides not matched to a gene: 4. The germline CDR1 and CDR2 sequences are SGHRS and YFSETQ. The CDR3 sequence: CASSFERDADTQYF. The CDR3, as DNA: TGCGCCAGCAGCTTTGAGCGGGATGCAGATACGCAGTATTTT.

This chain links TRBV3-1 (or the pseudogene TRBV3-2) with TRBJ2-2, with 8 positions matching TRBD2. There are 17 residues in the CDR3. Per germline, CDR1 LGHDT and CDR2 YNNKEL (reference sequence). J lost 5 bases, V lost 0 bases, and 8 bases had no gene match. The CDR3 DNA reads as TGTGCCAGCAGCCAAGACCCAGGGCCGGGGGGGACCGGGGAGCTGTTTTTT. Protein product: CASSQDPGPGGTGELFF.

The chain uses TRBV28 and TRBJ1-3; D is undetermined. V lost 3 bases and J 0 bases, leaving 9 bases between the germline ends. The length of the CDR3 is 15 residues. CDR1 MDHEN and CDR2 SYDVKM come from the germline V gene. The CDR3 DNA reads TGTGCCAGCAGTTTTTCCCCGAGCTCTGGAAACACCATATATTTT. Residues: CASSFSPSSGNTIYF.

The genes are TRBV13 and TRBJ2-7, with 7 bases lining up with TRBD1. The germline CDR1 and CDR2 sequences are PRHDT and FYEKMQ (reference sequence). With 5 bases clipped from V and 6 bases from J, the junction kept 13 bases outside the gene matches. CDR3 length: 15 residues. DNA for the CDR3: TGTGCCAGCAGCCCCCGACAGGGTACGAGGGTCGAGCAGTACTTC. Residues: CASSPRQGTRVEQYF.

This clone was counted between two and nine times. CDR3 coding DNA: TGCGCCAGCAGCCAACAGGGGGACTATGGCTACACCTTC. Protein product: CASSQQGDYGYTF. The chain uses TRBV4-3 and TRBJ1-2; 7 positions agree with TRBD1. V lost 2 bases to trimming and J lost 3 bases; unmatched junction nucleotides: 0. The CDR3 sequence is 13 residues long. The germline V gene encodes CDR1 LGHNA and CDR2 YSLEER.

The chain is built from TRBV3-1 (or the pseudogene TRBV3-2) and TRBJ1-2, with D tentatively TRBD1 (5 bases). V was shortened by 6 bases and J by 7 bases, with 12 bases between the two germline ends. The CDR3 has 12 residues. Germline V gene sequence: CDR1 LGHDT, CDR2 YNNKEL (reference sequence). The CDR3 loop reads CASRDPGSGYTF. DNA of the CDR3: TGTGCCAGCAGAGACCCAGGGTCTGGCTACACCTTC.

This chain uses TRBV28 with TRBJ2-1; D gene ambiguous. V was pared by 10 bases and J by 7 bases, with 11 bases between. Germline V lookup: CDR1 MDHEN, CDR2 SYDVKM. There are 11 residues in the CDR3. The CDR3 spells CATHVRNEQFF. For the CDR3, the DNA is TGTGCCACCCACGTGCGTAATGAGCAGTTCTTC.

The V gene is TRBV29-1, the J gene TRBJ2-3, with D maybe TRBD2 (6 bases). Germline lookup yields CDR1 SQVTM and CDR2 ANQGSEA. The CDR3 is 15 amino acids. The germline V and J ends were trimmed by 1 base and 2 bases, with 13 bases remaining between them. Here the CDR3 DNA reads TGCAGCGTTGAAGCGATTGGCGGGGACACAGATACGCAGTATTTT. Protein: CSVEAIGGDTDTQYF.

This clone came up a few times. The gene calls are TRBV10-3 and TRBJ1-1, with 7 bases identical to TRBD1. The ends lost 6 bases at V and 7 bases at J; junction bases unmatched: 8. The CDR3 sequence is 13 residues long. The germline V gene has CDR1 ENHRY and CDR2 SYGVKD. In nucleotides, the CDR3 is TGTGCCATCAGCCAAGGACAGGACCTTGAAGCTTTCTTT. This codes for CAISQGQDLEAFF.

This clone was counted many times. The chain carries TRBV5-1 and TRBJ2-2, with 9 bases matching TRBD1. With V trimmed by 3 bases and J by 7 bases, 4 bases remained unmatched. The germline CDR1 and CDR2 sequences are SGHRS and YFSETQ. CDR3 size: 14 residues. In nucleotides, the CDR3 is TGCGCCAGCAGCTGGACAGGGGCCGGCGGGGAGCTGTTTTTT. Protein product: CASSWTGAGGELFF.

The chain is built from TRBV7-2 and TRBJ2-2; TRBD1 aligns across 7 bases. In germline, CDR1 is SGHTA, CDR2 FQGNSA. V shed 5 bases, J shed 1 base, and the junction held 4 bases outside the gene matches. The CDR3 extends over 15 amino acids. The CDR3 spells CASSIRQGNTGELFF. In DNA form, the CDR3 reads TGTGCCAGCAGCATCCGACAGGGGAACACCGGGGAGCTGTTTTTT.

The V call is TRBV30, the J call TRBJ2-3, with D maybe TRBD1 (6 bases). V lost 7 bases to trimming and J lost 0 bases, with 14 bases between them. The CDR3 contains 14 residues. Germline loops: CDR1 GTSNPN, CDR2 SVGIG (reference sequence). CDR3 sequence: CAFLGQGSTDTQYF. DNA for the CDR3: TGTGCCTTCCTCGGGCAGGGGAGCACAGATACGCAGTATTTT.

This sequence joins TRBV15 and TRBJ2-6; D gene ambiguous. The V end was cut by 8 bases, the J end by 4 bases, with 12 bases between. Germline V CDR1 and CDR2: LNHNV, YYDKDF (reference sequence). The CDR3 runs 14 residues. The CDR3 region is CATAAEAGANVLTF. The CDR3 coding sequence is TGTGCCACCGCGGCAGAAGCGGGGGCCAACGTCCTGACTTTC.

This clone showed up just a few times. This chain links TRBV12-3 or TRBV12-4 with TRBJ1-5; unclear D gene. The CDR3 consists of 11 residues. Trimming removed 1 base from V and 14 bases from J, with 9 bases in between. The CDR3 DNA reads TGTGCCAGCAGTTTAGAAGGAGCTAAGCATTTT. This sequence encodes CASSLEGAKHF.

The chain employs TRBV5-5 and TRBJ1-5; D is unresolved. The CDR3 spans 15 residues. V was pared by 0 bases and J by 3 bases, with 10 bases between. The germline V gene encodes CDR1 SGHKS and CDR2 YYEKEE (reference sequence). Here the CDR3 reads CASSLVAGDNQPQHF. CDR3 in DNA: TGTGCCAGCAGCTTGGTAGCGGGTGACAATCAGCCCCAGCATTTT.

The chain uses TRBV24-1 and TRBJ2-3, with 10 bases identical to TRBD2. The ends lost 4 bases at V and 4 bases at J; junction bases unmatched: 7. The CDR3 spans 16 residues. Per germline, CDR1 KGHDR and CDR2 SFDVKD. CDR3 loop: CATSDPSGSGSDTQYF. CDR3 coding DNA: TGTGCCACCAGTGACCCTAGCGGGAGTGGGTCAGATACGCAGTATTTT.

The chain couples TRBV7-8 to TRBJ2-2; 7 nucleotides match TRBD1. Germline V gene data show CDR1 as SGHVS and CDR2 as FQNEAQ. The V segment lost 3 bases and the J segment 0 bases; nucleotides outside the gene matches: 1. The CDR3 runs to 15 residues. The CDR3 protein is CASSFGTANTGELFF. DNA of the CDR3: TGTGCCAGCAGCTTCGGGACAGCGAACACCGGGGAGCTGTTTTTT.

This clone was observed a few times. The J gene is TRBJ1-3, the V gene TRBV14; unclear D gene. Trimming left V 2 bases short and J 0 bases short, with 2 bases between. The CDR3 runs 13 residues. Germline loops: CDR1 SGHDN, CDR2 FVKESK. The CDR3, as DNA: TGTGCCAGCAGCCAACTCTCTGGAAACACCATATATTTT. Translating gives CASSQLSGNTIYF.

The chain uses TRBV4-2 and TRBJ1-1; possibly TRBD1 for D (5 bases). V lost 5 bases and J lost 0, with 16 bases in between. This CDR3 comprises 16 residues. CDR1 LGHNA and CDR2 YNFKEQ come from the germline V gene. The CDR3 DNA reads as TGTGCCAGCAGCACTCGGGGGGACGGTTTGAACACTGAAGCTTTCTTT. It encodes CASSTRGDGLNTEAFF.

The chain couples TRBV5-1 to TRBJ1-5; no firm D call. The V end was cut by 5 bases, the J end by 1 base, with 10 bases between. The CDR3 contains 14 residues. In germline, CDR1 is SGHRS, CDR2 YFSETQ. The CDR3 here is CASRPGGSNQPQHF. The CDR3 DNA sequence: TGCGCCAGCAGACCGGGTGGAAGCAATCAGCCCCAGCATTTT.

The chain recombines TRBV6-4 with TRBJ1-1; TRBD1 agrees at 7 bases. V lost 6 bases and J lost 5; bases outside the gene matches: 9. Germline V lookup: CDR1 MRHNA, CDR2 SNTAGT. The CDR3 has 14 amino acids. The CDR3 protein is CASSPGTRGTEAFF. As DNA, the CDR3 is TGTGCCAGCAGCCCTGGGACCAGGGGGACTGAAGCTTTCTTT.

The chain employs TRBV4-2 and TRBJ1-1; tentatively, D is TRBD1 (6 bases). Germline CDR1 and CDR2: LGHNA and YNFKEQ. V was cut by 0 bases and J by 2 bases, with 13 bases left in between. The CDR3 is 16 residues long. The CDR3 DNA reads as TGTGCCAGCAGCCAAGATGGCGGACAGATAAACACTGAAGCTTTCTTT. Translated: CASSQDGGQINTEAFF.

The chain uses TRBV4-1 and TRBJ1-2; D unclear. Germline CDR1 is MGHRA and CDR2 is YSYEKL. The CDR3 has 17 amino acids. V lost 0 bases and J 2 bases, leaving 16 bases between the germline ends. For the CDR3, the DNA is TGCGCCAGCAGCCAAGAAAGGTCCACGGGAGGGAACTATGGCTACACCTTC. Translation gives CASSQERSTGGNYGYTF.